This is a list of T cell receptor beta chains from one sample in a study of identical twins. MiXCR, applied by TCRdb to the 5' RACE reads, yields one record per CDR3 protein. This sample has approximately 260,000 distinct CDR3 sequences, with 6.5% to 9.5% found just once. These data are also associated with another study on yellow fever vaccine responses in identical twins.

The specimen was CD8+ T cells sorted from blood. The receptor set was obtained from a woman between 18 and 30 years old in good health. The CDR3 runs from the conserved cysteine through the conserved F or W. Each record gives: clone size, V gene, J gene, D gene, CDR3 protein, CDR3 DNA. A D gene is named only where the DNA matches it firmly. For some rows the clone size is stated as once, few or many, or as a class when expanded; others skip it.

>few|TRBV27|TRBJ2-3|-
CASFFRGTDTQYF
TGTGCCAGCTTTTTTAGAGGCACAGATACGCAGTATTTT
>-|TRBV9|TRBJ2-1|TRBD2
CASSPGTSGFRDEQFF
TGTGCCAGCAGCCCAGGGACTAGCGGGTTTCGAGATGAGCAGTTCTTC
>many|TRBV29-1|TRBJ2-4|-
CSVEVQGVKNIQYF
TGCAGCGTTGAAGTCCAGGGAGTCAAAAACATTCAGTACTTC
>many|TRBV3-1|TRBJ2-3|-
CASSQDKLAWADTQYF
TGTGCCAGCAGCCAAGATAAACTAGCTTGGGCGGATACGCAGTATTTT
>-|TRBV7-2|TRBJ2-5|TRBD1
CASSLTGGKETQYF
TGTGCCAGCAGCTTGACAGGGGGTAAAGAGACCCAGTACTTC
>many|TRBV6-4|TRBJ2-2|TRBD2
CASSRTSGSSGELFF
TGTGCCAGCAGCCGGACTAGCGGGAGTTCCGGGGAGCTGTTTTTT
>many|TRBV20-1|TRBJ2-7|TRBD2
CSARDQAGAYEQYF
TGCAGTGCTAGAGATCAAGCGGGGGCCTACGAGCAGTACTTC
>-|TRBV12-3/TRBV12-4|TRBJ2-7|-
CASSTNRLTQERNPYEQYF
TGTGCCAGCAGCACTAACAGGCTAACTCAAGAACGTAATCCCTACGAGCAGTACTTC
>few|TRBV4-3|TRBJ2-3|-
CASSQDFRGYRLYF
TGCGCCAGCAGCCAAGATTTTAGAGGATATAGACTGTATTTT
>-|TRBV7-8|TRBJ1-1|-
CASSLQLWGGEAFF
TGTGCCAGCAGCTTACAGCTATGGGGTGGTGAAGCTTTCTTT
>many|TRBV7-2|TRBJ1-1|TRBD1
CASSLGTGLSEAFF
TGTGCCAGCAGCTTGGGGACAGGGTTAAGTGAAGCTTTCTTT
>few|TRBV7-3|TRBJ2-5|-
CASSLTNSETQYF
TGTGCCAGCAGCTTAACCAACAGCGAGACCCAGTACTTC
>few|TRBV6-2/TRBV6-3|TRBJ2-1|TRBD2
CASSWTSVYNEQFF
TGTGCCAGCAGTTGGACTAGCGTCTACAATGAGCAGTTCTTC
>many|TRBV6-5|TRBJ1-2|-
CASSYSTRGGYTF
TGTGCCAGCAGTTACTCGACCCGGGGTGGCTACACCTTC
>-|TRBV11-2|TRBJ1-1|-
CASSSFRDMNTEAFF
TGTGCCAGCAGCTCCTTCCGGGATATGAACACTGAAGCTTTCTTT
>few|TRBV29-1|TRBJ1-2|-
CSVAETNYGYTF
TGCAGCGTTGCCGAGACTAACTATGGCTACACCTTC
>-|TRBV5-5|TRBJ2-7|TRBD2
CASSRGLAGTYEQYF
TGTGCCAGCAGCCGGGGGTTAGCGGGAACCTACGAGCAGTACTTC
>many|TRBV7-2|TRBJ1-6|TRBD1
CASSLTGTANYNSPLHF
TGTGCCAGCAGCTTGACCGGGACAGCCAACTATAATTCACCCCTCCACTTT
>many|TRBV28|TRBJ2-5|TRBD2
CASTLSGGASETQYF
TGTGCCAGCACCCTTAGCGGGGGGGCCTCAGAGACCCAGTACTTC
>many|TRBV5-1|TRBJ2-7|TRBD1
CASTTAGPLNRGSNYEQYF
TGCGCCAGCACCACTGCGGGCCCCCTCAACAGGGGGTCAAACTACGAGCAGTACTTC
>-|TRBV6-6|TRBJ2-5|-
CASSWSEETQYF
TGTGCCAGCAGTTGGTCGGAAGAGACCCAGTACTTC
>-|TRBV7-1|TRBJ1-2|TRBD1
CASRGQGGYGYTF
TGTGCCAGCAGGGGACAGGGAGGGTATGGCTACACCTTC
>-|TRBV7-9|TRBJ2-3|-
CASSSKSVSADTQYF
TGTGCCAGCAGCTCAAAGTCGGTTTCGGCAGATACGCAGTATTTT
>-|TRBV28|TRBJ1-1|-
CASTSNDLRRGTEAFF
TGTGCCAGCACTTCGAATGATCTTAGGCGGGGAACTGAAGCTTTCTTT
>-|TRBV6-5|TRBJ2-3|-
CASSYSWTPGDTQYF
TGTGCCAGCAGTTACTCCTGGACCCCCGGGGATACGCAGTATTTT
>many|TRBV7-9|TRBJ2-5|-
CASSPPTPNRDETQYF
TGTGCCAGCAGCCCACCCACACCTAACCGCGATGAGACCCAGTACTTC
>-|TRBV24-1|TRBJ2-3|-
CATSDLFPPDTQYF
TGTGCCACCAGTGATTTATTCCCCCCCGATACGCAGTATTTT
>few|TRBV12-3/TRBV12-4|TRBJ1-3|-
CASSKSPGRTGNTIYF
TGTGCCAGCAGCAAGTCCCCGGGGCGGACTGGAAACACCATATATTTT
>few|TRBV7-9|TRBJ1-5|TRBD1
CASNRGNQPQHF
TGTGCCAGCAACAGGGGAAATCAGCCCCAGCATTTT
>-|TRBV6-2/TRBV6-3|TRBJ2-1|-
CASRVGTYNEQFF
TGTGCCAGCAGGGTCGGCACCTACAATGAGCAGTTCTTC
>large|TRBV5-1|TRBJ2-2|-
CASSRYSGNTGELFF
TGCGCCAGCAGCCGTTATAGCGGGAACACCGGGGAGCTGTTTTTT
>many|TRBV5-1|TRBJ2-7|-
CASSLVTASSYEQYF
TGCGCCAGCAGCTTGGTGACAGCCAGCTCCTACGAGCAGTACTTC
>few|TRBV29-1|TRBJ2-5|-
CSVADSRGAQETQYF
TGCAGCGTTGCCGATTCTCGGGGGGCGCAAGAGACCCAGTACTTC
>-|TRBV6-1|TRBJ2-1|-
CASSEEGNEQFF
TGTGCCAGCAGTGAAGAGGGGAATGAGCAGTTCTTC
>-|TRBV6-1|TRBJ2-3|-
CASSPDSYTDTQYF
TGTGCCAGCAGCCCGGACTCATACACAGATACGCAGTATTTT
>-|TRBV7-9|TRBJ2-5|TRBD1
CASSLVGQGVETQYF
TGTGCCAGCAGCTTAGTGGGACAGGGGGTTGAGACCCAGTACTTC
>few|TRBV28|TRBJ2-1|TRBD1
CASSFEDRGRGEQFF
TGTGCCAGCAGTTTTGAGGACAGGGGGCGAGGTGAGCAGTTCTTC
>few|TRBV7-2|TRBJ2-7|-
CASSVVRGFYEQYF
TGTGCCAGCAGCGTCGTCAGGGGTTTTTACGAGCAGTACTTC
>-|TRBV28|TRBJ2-7|TRBD2
CASSSSEREVPSYEQYF
TGTGCCAGCAGCTCCTCGGAGCGGGAGGTACCCTCCTACGAGCAGTACTTC
>many|TRBV7-9|TRBJ2-7|-
CASSPGTGSSYEQYF
TGTGCCAGCAGCCCAGGAACAGGGTCGTCCTACGAGCAGTACTTC
>few|TRBV7-8|TRBJ1-1|-
CASSLAVTGSDTEAFF
TGTGCCAGCAGCTTAGCTGTCACAGGGTCGGACACTGAAGCTTTCTTT
>-|TRBV10-3|TRBJ2-5|TRBD2
CAISEKGGLAGAQETQYF
TGTGCCATCAGTGAGAAAGGGGGACTAGCGGGGGCTCAAGAGACCCAGTACTTC
>-|TRBV12-3/TRBV12-4|TRBJ1-5|-
CASSLWEGSNQPQHF
TGTGCCAGCAGTTTATGGGAAGGGAGCAATCAGCCCCAGCATTTT
>-|TRBV7-8|TRBJ2-1|-
CASSLRVRNNEQFF
TGTGCCAGCAGCTTAAGGGTCCGGAACAATGAGCAGTTCTTC
>many|TRBV10-3|TRBJ2-7|-
CAISEKGDGDSYEQYF
TGTGCCATCAGTGAGAAAGGGGACGGGGATTCCTACGAGCAGTACTTC
>few|TRBV20-1|TRBJ1-1|TRBD1
CSARSPDRGDTEAFF
TGCAGTGCTAGATCCCCGGACAGGGGGGACACTGAAGCTTTCTTT